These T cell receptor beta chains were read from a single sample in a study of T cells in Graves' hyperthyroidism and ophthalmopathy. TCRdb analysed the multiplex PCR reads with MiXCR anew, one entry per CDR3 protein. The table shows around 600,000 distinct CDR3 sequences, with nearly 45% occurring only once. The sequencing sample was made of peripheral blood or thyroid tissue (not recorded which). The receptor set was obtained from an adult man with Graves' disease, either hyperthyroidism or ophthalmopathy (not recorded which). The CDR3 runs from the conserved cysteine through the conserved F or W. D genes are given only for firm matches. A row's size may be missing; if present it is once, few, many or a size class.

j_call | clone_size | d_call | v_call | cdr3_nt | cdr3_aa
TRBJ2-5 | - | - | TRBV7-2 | TGTGCCAGCAGCGCCTTTAGGAGCGCTCAAGAGACCCAGCACTTC | CASSAFRSAQETQHF
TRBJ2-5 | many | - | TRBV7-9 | TGTGCCAGCAGCCGGCTCGGGACCCAGTACTTC | CASSRLGTQYF
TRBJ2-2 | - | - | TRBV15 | TGTGCCACCAGCAGTGCCACAGGGAGTATCGGGGAGCTGTTTTTT | CATSSATGSIGELFF
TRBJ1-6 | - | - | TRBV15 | TGTGCCACCAGCAGAGGGGGGAGAGACAAAAATTCACCCCTCCACTTT | CATSRGGRDKNSPLHF
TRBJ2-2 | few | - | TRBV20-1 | TGCAGTGCTCTCCGACAGGCCACTCCCGGGGAGCTGTTTTTT | CSALRQATPGELFF
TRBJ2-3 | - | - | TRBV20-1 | TGCAGTGCGAAGGCCGGGGACACAGATACGCAGTATTTT | CSAKAGDTDTQYF
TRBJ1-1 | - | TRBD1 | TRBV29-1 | TGCAGTCTGGGACAGGGGAACACTGAAGCTTTCTTT | CSLGQGNTEAFF
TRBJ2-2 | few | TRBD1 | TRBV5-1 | TGCGCCAGCAGCGTCGGACAGGGTACCGGGGAGCTGTTTTTT | CASSVGQGTGELFF
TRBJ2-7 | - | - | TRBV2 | TGTGCCAGCAGTGGGTCTCCGGGGAGCTACGAGCAGTACTTC | CASSGSPGSYEQYF
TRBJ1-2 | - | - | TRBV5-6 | TGTGCCAGCAGCTTGTACAGGGTTTATGGCTACACCTTC | CASSLYRVYGYTF
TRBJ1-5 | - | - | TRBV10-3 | TGTGCCATCAGCCACGGCCTCGTGCCCCAGCATTTT | CAISHGLVPQHF
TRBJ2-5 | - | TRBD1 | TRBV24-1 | TGTGCCACCAGTGGCCCCGGGACAGACCAAGAGACCCAGTACTTC | CATSGPGTDQETQYF
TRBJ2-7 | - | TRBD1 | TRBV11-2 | TGTGCCAGCAGCGCCGAAGTCCCGGGACAGGGGCCCGAGCAGTACTTC | CASSAEVPGQGPEQYF
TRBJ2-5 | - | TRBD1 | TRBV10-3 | TGTGCCATCAGTGACCGGACAGGGGCGCTTCAAGAGACCCAGTACTTC | CAISDRTGALQETQYF
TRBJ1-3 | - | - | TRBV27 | TGTGCCAGCAGTCTTCAGGGCGTCTCTGGAAACACCATATATTTT | CASSLQGVSGNTIYF
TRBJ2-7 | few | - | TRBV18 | TGTGCCAGCTCACCGGCGACAGGTGGCGAGCAGTACTTC | CASSPATGGEQYF
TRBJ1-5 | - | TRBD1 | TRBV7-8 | TGTGCCAGCAGCTCGCCCGGGACAGGATCTACCTCCAGCAATCAGCCCCAGCATTTT | CASSSPGTGSTSSNQPQHF
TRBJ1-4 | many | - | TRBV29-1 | TGCAGCGTAGAGAGCGACAGGAATGAAAAACTGTTTTTT | CSVESDRNEKLFF
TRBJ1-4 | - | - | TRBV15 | TGTGCCACCAGCAGAGATGCGACGGCGGGCGAAAAACTGTTTTTT | CATSRDATAGEKLFF
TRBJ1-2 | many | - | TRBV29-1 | TGCAGCGTTGATGGGACTAACTATGGCTACACCTTC | CSVDGTNYGYTF
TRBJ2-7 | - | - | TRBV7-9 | TGTGCCAGCAGCTCACCGGCCGAGGCAGGGCGCTCCTACGAGCAGTACTTC | CASSSPAEAGRSYEQYF
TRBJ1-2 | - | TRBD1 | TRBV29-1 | TGCAGCGTTGAAGGGGACAGGGGCGACTATGGCTACACCTTC | CSVEGDRGDYGYTF
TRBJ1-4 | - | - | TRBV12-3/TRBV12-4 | TGTGCCAGCAGATCTGGAGCGGATTTTACAACTAATGAAAAACTGTTTTTT | CASRSGADFTTNEKLFF
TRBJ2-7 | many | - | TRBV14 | TGTGCCAGCAGCCAAGGGGGGACGGAGCAGTACTTC | CASSQGGTEQYF
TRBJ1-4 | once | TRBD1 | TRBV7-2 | TGTGCCGAAGAAGGGACAGGGGGCACTAATGAAAAACTGTTTTTT | CAEEGTGGTNEKLFF
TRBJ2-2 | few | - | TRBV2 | TGTGCCCCCCGGGGGAACACCGGGGAGCTGTTTTTT | CAPRGNTGELFF
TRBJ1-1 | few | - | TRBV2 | TGTGCCAGCAGGAAGGGCGCTGAAGCTTTCTTT | CASRKGAEAFF
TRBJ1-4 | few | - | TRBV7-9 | TGTGCCAGCAGCTTACTGAGGGCAGAAGATGAAAAACTGTTTTTT | CASSLLRAEDEKLFF
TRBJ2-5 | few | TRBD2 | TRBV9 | TGCGCCAGCAGTGAGGGGACTAGCGGGGGGATACAAGAGACCCAGTACTTC | CASSEGTSGGIQETQYF
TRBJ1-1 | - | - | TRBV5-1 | TGCGCCAGCAGCCCCAATACACCGAACACTGAAGCTTTCTTT | CASSPNTPNTEAFF
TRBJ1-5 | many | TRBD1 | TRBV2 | TGTGCCAGCACCAGGGACAGGAGGTCCAATCAGCCCCAGCATTTT | CASTRDRRSNQPQHF
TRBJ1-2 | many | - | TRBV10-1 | TGCGCCAGTGAACCCGACAGGTCTAACTATGGCTACACCTTC | CASEPDRSNYGYTF
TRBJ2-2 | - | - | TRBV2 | TGTGCCACCAAGAGAACCGGGGAGCTGTTTTTT | CATKRTGELFF
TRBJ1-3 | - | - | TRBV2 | TGTGCCAGCAGTGACATTCTTTCTGGAAACACCATATATTTT | CASSDILSGNTIYF
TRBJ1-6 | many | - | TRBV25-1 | TGTGCCAGCAGTGAGACGGACTATAATTCACCCCTCCACTTT | CASSETDYNSPLHF
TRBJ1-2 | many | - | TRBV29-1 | TGCAGCGTTGAAGATACCGGGGGCTATGGCTACACCTTC | CSVEDTGGYGYTF
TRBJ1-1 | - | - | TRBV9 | TGTGCCAGCACCCCCAGGGATGACACTGAAGCTTTCTTT | CASTPRDDTEAFF
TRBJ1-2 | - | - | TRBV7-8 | TGTGCCAGCAGCTTAGCGGCAGCCGATAACTATGGCTACACCTTC | CASSLAAADNYGYTF
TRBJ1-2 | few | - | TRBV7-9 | TGTGCCAGCAGCTTAGTGGCAGCTAACTATGGCTACACCTTC | CASSLVAANYGYTF
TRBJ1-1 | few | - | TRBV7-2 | TGTGCCAGCAGCCAAGTGGGAGGCAGGTTGAACACTGAAGCTTTCTTT | CASSQVGGRLNTEAFF
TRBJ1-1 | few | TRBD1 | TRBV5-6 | TGTGCCAGCAGCGTAGACAGGGGAAACATGAACACTGAAGCTTTCTTT | CASSVDRGNMNTEAFF
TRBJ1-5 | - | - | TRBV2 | TGTGCCACCAGTGAATCCACAGGGAATAATCAGCCCCAGCATTTT | CATSESTGNNQPQHF
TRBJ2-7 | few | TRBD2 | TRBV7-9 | TGTGCCAGCAGCTTGGCAGACAGCGGGATCTACGAGCAGTACTTC | CASSLADSGIYEQYF
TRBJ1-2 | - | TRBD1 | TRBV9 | TGTGCCAGCAGCCAAGGGCAGGGGGCGGAAGGCTACACCTTC | CASSQGQGAEGYTF